This TCR beta chain was profiled in a study of T cells expressing NK-cell markers. CDR3 length: 16 residues. TCRdb re-called the 5' RACE reads and catalogs CDR3 proteins one per entry, DNA excluded. The sample table sets out a few hundred thousand distinct CDR3 sequences. The sequencing input was blood T cells: a sorted CD56 or NKG2C T cell subset, CD4+ or CD8+ T cells, or bulk PBMC T cells (not recorded which). This TCR was sampled from a woman aged 45-59 years in good health. V gene TRBV12-3 or TRBV12-4 combines with J gene TRBJ2-2; with no DNA, the TCRdb D assignment of TRBD2 cannot be verified. CDR3 sequence reads: CASSRGLAREGGELFF.